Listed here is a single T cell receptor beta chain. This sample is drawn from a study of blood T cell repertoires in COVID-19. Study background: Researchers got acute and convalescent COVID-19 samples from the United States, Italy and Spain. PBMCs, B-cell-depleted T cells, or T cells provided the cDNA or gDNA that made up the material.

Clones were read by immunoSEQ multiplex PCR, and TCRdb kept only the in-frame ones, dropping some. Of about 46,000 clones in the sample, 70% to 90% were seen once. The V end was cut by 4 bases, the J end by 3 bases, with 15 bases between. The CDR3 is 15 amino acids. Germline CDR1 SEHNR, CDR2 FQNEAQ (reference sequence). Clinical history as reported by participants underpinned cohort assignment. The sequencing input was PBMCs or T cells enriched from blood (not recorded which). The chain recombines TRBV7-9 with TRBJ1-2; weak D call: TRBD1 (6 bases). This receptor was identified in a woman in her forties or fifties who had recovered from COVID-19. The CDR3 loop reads CASSSDSQGDYGYTF. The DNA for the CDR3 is TGTGCCAGCAGCTCGGACAGCCAAGGAGACTATGGCTACACCTTC.